This TCR beta chain was recorded in a study of post-analysis software for immune sequencing data. Overall study context: The disease courses spanned relapsing-remitting, secondary progressive and progressive-relapsing forms of multiple sclerosis. Points from the study as a whole: The authors found that F measure strongly co-clustered same-batch samples. Roughly five TRBV segments appeared more often in patients than in controls, and TRBV5-6, TRBV5-1 and TRBV20-1 were among these. Versus controls, multiple sclerosis patients showed significantly lower diversity (normalized Chao1).

The authors incorporated unique molecular identifiers into the TCR beta cDNA libraries. TCRdb processed the PCR reads anew with MiXCR; each CDR3 protein has one entry. In the table there are approximately 400,000 distinct CDR3 sequences, roughly 38% of which are singletons. This CDR3 spans 14 amino acids. Germline CDR1 is SEHNR and CDR2 is FQNEAQ (reference sequence). Regarding this clonotype: The antigen is not known.

This receptor was taken from a girl between 5 and 17 years old with multiple sclerosis. The sample taken for sequencing was blood. The chain has TRBV7-9 and TRBJ2-4; D unclear. The J call could be wrong; TRBJ2-5 is a better fit for the DNA end. CDR3 coding DNA: TGTGCCAGCAGCTTAAGGGCTGAGGCAGAGACCCAGTACTTC. Translation: CASSLRAEAETQYF.